The next 31 T cell receptor beta chains were all read from a single sample in a study of early T cells in non-severe SARS-CoV-2 infection. TCRdb itself ran the 5' RACE reads through MiXCR, one entry per CDR3 protein. The table lists some 71,000 distinct CDR3 sequences, approximately 13% of them singletons. Sequencing was performed on whole blood. These TCRs come from an adult who was a healthcare worker with PCR-confirmed SARS-CoV-2 infection or an uninfected control (not recorded which).

The chain uses TRBV5-5 and TRBJ1-2; D not resolved. The CDR3 contains 14 residues. The germline gives CDR1 SGHKS, CDR2 YYEKEE (reference sequence). V lost 0 bases and J lost 6, with 12 bases in between. This CDR3 is CASSLGVVNNGYTF. The DNA for the CDR3 is TGTGCCAGCAGCTTGGGGGTGGTAAATAATGGCTACACCTTC.

The V gene is TRBV7-6, the J gene TRBJ2-1; 9 nucleotides agree with TRBD2. Germline V CDR1 and CDR2: SGHVS, FNYEAQ. With 1 base clipped from V and 4 bases from J, the junction kept 5 bases outside the gene matches. The CDR3 runs 16 residues. The CDR3 spells CASSLEPAGGYNEQFF. The CDR3, as DNA: TGTGCCAGCAGCTTAGAACCAGCGGGGGGATACAATGAGCAGTTCTTC. Filled out from reference TRBV7-6 and TRBJ2-1, the complete variable domain reads GAGVSQSPRYKVTKRGQDVALRCDPISGHVSLYWYRQALGQGPEFLTYFNYEAQQDKSGLPNDRFSAERPEGSISTLTIQRTEQRDSAMYRCASSLEPAGGYNEQFFGPGTRLTVL.

This clonotype was observed a single time. The rearrangement uses TRBV7-8 and TRBJ2-1; 7 bases fit TRBD2. Germline-derived CDR1 and CDR2 are SGHVS and FQNEAQ. This CDR3 region has 15 residues. Trimming cost V 1 base and J 2 bases; bases outside gene matches: 2. The CDR3 sequence: CASSLVGGPYNEQFF. CDR3 sequence (DNA): TGTGCCAGCAGCTTAGTGGGAGGGCCCTACAATGAGCAGTTCTTC.

Note on this clonotype: The DNA is left out, because the CDR3 cannot be placed on it with certainty; the CDR3 is given as TCRdb lists it. V gene TRBV7-3 combines with J gene TRBJ2-2; TRBD1, the D gene given by the table, was not confirmed from the DNA. The CDR3 spans 16 amino acids, including both terminal residues. Germline CDR1 SGHTA, CDR2 FQGTGA. The CDR3 sequence is CASSPRGALTPGSCFF.

This clonotype was counted many times. This chain links TRBV11-2 with TRBJ2-2; D not certain. The CDR3 covers 12 residues. Per germline, CDR1 SGHAT and CDR2 FQNNGV. The V end lost 3 bases, the J end lost 6 bases, and 5 bases lay between the germline ends. The CDR3 sequence: CASSFTAGELFF. The CDR3 DNA reads TGTGCCAGCAGCTTCACTGCCGGGGAGCTGTTTTTT.

The chain carries TRBV28 and TRBJ1-1; 8 bases are shared with TRBD1. The V gene's germline CDR1 is MDHEN and CDR2 SYDVKM. The CDR3 totals 12 residues. V lost 6 bases to trimming and J lost 13 bases; unmatched junction nucleotides: 10. CDR3 protein: CASRNPPDRDFF. In DNA, the CDR3 is TGTGCCAGCAGAAACCCCCCGGACAGGGATTTCTTT. Full variable domain (rest looked up from reference TRBV28 and TRBJ1-1): DVKVTQSSRYLVKRTGEKVFLECVQDMDHENMFWYRQDPGLGLRLIYFSYDVKMKEKGDIPEGYSVSREKKERFSLILESASTNQTSMYLCASRNPPDRDFFGQGTRLTVV.

The chain is built from TRBV12-3 or TRBV12-4 and TRBJ2-1; 10 positions match TRBD2. After removal of 8 bases from V and 2 bases from J, the junction contained 6 bases not matched to a gene. The CDR3 runs to 15 residues. CDR3 DNA sequence: TGTGCCAGCGGCTCGCTAGCGGGAGCCTACAATGAGCAGTTCTTC. Protein product: CASGSLAGAYNEQFF.

In DNA form, the CDR3 reads TGCGCCAGCAGCTTGGGCGGGGAACCCAATGAGCAGTTCTTC. It codes for CASSLGGEPNEQFF. This sequence joins TRBV5-1 and TRBJ2-1, with D possibly matching TRBD2 (6 bases). Germline CDR1 is SGHRS and CDR2 is YFSETQ. The CDR3 has 14 residues. V gave up 0 bases and J gave up 6 bases, with 10 bases separating them.

In this sample, this clonotype turned up many times. The gene calls are TRBV12-3 or TRBV12-4 and TRBJ2-2; 7 positions agree with TRBD2. V lost 8 bases to trimming and J lost 5 bases; unmatched junction nucleotides: 8. The CDR3 contains 14 residues. This CDR3 is CASQFGGGTGELFF. CDR3 DNA sequence: TGTGCCAGCCAGTTTGGCGGGGGTACCGGGGAGCTGTTTTTT.

This clonotype has a count of ten or more. The chain joins TRBV29-1 to TRBJ2-3; 7 positions match TRBD2. Germline values: CDR1 SQVTM, CDR2 ANQGSEA. The CDR3 spans 14 residues. With 0 bases clipped from V and 11 bases from J, the junction kept 11 bases outside the gene matches. CDR3 nucleotide sequence: TGCAGCGTTGAAGAGATGGGAGGGGCGCGTATGCAGTATTTT. Amino acid sequence: CSVEEMGGARMQYF.

In this sample, this clonotype turned up a few times. This chain connects TRBV4-2 to TRBJ1-2; 11 bases are a match to TRBD1. After removal of 5 bases from V and 2 bases from J, the junction contained 1 base not matched to a gene. CDR3 length: 14 amino acids. From germline, CDR1 is LGHNA and CDR2 YNFKEQ. The CDR3 loop is CASSGDRGNYGYTF. The CDR3 nucleotides are TGTGCCAGCAGCGGGGACAGGGGGAACTATGGCTACACCTTC.

This clonotype was found many times. The J gene is TRBJ2-1, the V gene TRBV27, with TRBD2 matching over 9 bases. The CDR3 consists of 15 residues. V was pared by 2 bases and J by 7 bases, with 6 bases of the junction left unmatched. Per the germline V gene, CDR1 is MNHEY and CDR2 is SMNVEV (reference sequence). DNA for the CDR3: TGTGCCAGCAGTTTAGAAGCGGGGGGCTGGAATGAGCAGTTCTTC. As protein: CASSLEAGGWNEQFF.

This clonotype came up many times. This chain links TRBV4-3 with TRBJ2-7, with D perhaps TRBD2 (6 bases). The CDR3 runs to 16 residues. CDR1 and CDR2 (germline): LGHNA, YSLEER. Trimming stripped 0 bases from V and 0 bases from J, with 12 bases between. The CDR3 DNA reads TGCGCCAGCAGCCAAGATTGGCGGGGATCCTCCTACGAGCAGTACTTC. Translation: CASSQDWRGSSYEQYF.

This clonotype showed up many times. The chain has TRBV20-1 and TRBJ2-7; the D is unclear. V lost 3 bases and J lost 0, with 18 bases in between. From germline, CDR1 is DFQATT and CDR2 SNEGSKA (reference sequence). The CDR3 consists of 16 residues. CDR3 nucleotide sequence: TGCAGTGCTAGCCCTCCAGGTTCCCGGAGCTCCTACGAGCAGTACTTC. Translated, it gives CSASPPGSRSSYEQYF.

This clonotype has a handful of counts. For the CDR3, the DNA is TGTGCCAGCAGCGCTCGGACAGGGTGGTCCGAGCAGTACTTC. Translated: CASSARTGWSEQYF. This sequence joins TRBV9 and TRBJ2-7; 8 bases match TRBD1. The CDR3 is made up of 14 amino acids. Looked up from germline, CDR1 is SGDLS and CDR2 is YYNGEE. The trim removed 3 bases at V and 6 bases at J, leaving 8 bases unmatched.

This clonotype was found a few times. The chain links TRBV7-9 to TRBJ2-5, with D perhaps assigned TRBD1 or TRBD2 (7 bases each). The V end lost 6 bases, the J end lost 5 bases, and 19 bases lay between the germline ends. The CDR3 contains 15 residues. In germline, CDR1 is SEHNR, CDR2 FQNEAQ (reference sequence). Written as DNA, the CDR3 is TGTGCCAGCAGTCCCTCAGGGGGAGGGCACGAGACCCAGTACTTC. This codes for CASSPSGGGHETQYF. Filled out from reference TRBV7-9 and TRBJ2-5, the complete variable domain reads DTGVSQNPRHKITKRGQNVTFRCDPISEHNRLYWYRQTLGQGPEFLTYFQNEAQLEKSRLLSDRFSAERPKGSFSTLEIQRTEQGDSAMYLCASSPSGGGHETQYFGPGTRLLVL.

The J gene is TRBJ2-5, the V gene TRBV30, with D possibly TRBD2 on 5 matching bases. The germline V gene encodes CDR1 GTSNPN and CDR2 SVGIG (reference sequence). Trimming stripped 3 bases from V and 4 bases from J, with 6 bases between. CDR3 size: 11 residues. CDR3 in amino acids: CAWSGGETQYF. The CDR3 DNA reads as TGTGCCTGGAGCGGAGGAGAGACCCAGTACTTC.

This clonotype occurred a few times. This chain joins TRBV11-3 and TRBJ2-2, with TRBD2 matching 8 bases. Per germline, CDR1 SGHNT and CDR2 YENEEA. The CDR3 extends over 16 amino acids. The V segment lost 5 bases and the J segment 0 bases; nucleotides outside the gene matches: 5. This CDR3 reads CASSIHSGANTGELFF. CDR3 DNA sequence: TGTGCCAGCAGCATTCATAGCGGGGCGAACACCGGGGAGCTGTTTTTT.

Many counts were recorded for this clonotype. J is TRBJ2-3 and V is TRBV7-6; tentatively, D is TRBD2 (5 bases). This CDR3 spans 14 amino acids. Trimming shortened V by 1 base and J by 6 bases, and 11 bases separated the two germline ends. Germline V lookup: CDR1 SGHVS, CDR2 FNYEAQ. CDR3 sequence: CASSLESSRDTQYF. CDR3 sequence (DNA): TGTGCCAGCAGCTTAGAGTCTAGCCGTGATACGCAGTATTTT. Full variable domain (rest looked up from reference TRBV7-6 and TRBJ2-3): GAGVSQSPRYKVTKRGQDVALRCDPISGHVSLYWYRQALGQGPEFLTYFNYEAQQDKSGLPNDRFSAERPEGSISTLTIQRTEQRDSAMYRCASSLESSRDTQYFGPGTRLTVL.

This sequence joins TRBV12-3 or TRBV12-4 and TRBJ2-1; 10 nucleotides match TRBD1. The CDR3 sequence is 14 residues long. After removal of 4 bases from V and 8 bases from J, the junction contained 5 bases not matched to a gene. CDR3 sequence: CASSSTGGRDEQFF. The CDR3 region has the DNA TGTGCCAGCAGTTCGACAGGGGGCAGGGATGAGCAGTTCTTC.

V is TRBV6-1 and J is TRBJ1-6; TRBD1 aligns across 9 bases. With V trimmed by 8 bases and J by 10 bases, 6 bases remained unmatched. Germline CDR1 MNHNS, CDR2 SASEGT. The CDR3 runs to 13 residues. CDR3 protein: CASHGTGKSPLHF. The CDR3 coding sequence is TGTGCCAGCCACGGGACAGGGAAGTCACCCCTCCACTTT.

The V call is TRBV6-6, the J call TRBJ2-3, with unresolved D. The CDR3 totals 13 residues. The ends were cut back, 7 bases at V and 1 base at J, with 9 bases in the middle. Germline CDR1 MNHNY, CDR2 SVGAGI (reference sequence). CDR3 region: CASTQKRTDTQYF. CDR3 in DNA: TGTGCCAGCACCCAGAAACGCACAGATACGCAGTATTTT.

This clonotype was picked up a small number of times. The chain links TRBV6-2 or TRBV6-3 to TRBJ2-7, with 8 positions matching TRBD1. This CDR3 is built from 14 residues. V was clipped by 5 bases and J by 2 bases; unmatched bases: 5. Germline-derived CDR1 and CDR2 are MNHEY and SVGEGT. The CDR3 loop is CASSDPDRAYEQYF. CDR3 nucleotide sequence: TGTGCCAGCAGTGATCCGGACAGGGCCTACGAGCAGTACTTC.

This chain connects TRBV19 to TRBJ1-6, with 7 bases aligning to TRBD1. Germline V CDR1 and CDR2: LNHDA, SQIVND (reference sequence). Trimming at V came to 6 bases and at J to 8 bases, leaving 4 bases not matched to a gene. CDR3 length: 13 residues. The CDR3 spells CASSDTGDSPLHF. The CDR3 DNA is TGTGCCAGTAGCGATACAGGGGATTCACCCCTCCACTTT.

This clonotype appeared a few times. The genes are TRBV12-3 or TRBV12-4 and TRBJ2-4; 10 bases fit TRBD2. V trimming: 7 bases; J trimming: 4 bases; junction bases outside the gene matches: 7. The CDR3 totals 15 residues. The DNA of the CDR3 is TGTGCCAGCACCCAAAGCGGGGGGGCAAAAAACATTCAGTACTTC. This sequence encodes CASTQSGGAKNIQYF.

The gene calls are TRBV29-1 and TRBJ1-1; possible D gene TRBD1, 6 bases. Trimming removed 6 bases at V and 3 bases at J, with 8 bases between. The CDR3 length is 11 residues. CDR1 and CDR2 (germline): SQVTM, ANQGSEA. The CDR3 coding sequence is TGCAGCGTGGACAGTTACACTGAAGCTTTCTTT. Its translation: CSVDSYTEAFF. Based on the CDR3 plus reference TRBV29-1 and TRBJ1-1, the full variable domain is SAVISQKPSRDICQRGTSLTIQCQVDSQVTMMFWYRQQPGQSLTLIATANQGSEATYESGFVIDKFPISRPNLTFSTLTVSNMSPEDSSIYLCSVDSYTEAFFGQGTRLTVV.

The V call is TRBV6-5, the J call TRBJ1-2; D unclear. CDR1 and CDR2 from the germline V gene are MNHEY and SVGAGI. The CDR3 totals 13 residues. V was cut by 0 bases and J by 7 bases, with 9 bases left in between. The CDR3 DNA reads TGTGCCAGCAGTTACTCGGAGGGCTCTGGCTACACCTTC. Translating gives CASSYSEGSGYTF.

At least ten counts were recorded for this clonotype. The rearrangement joins TRBV4-3 to TRBJ1-6; perhaps TRBD1 as D (6 bases). Looked up from germline, CDR1 is LGHNA and CDR2 is YSLEER. This CDR3 has 13 residues. Trimming took off 5 bases at V and 10 bases at J, with 12 bases between the two ends. CDR3 in amino acids: CASSTGSGSPLHF. The CDR3 DNA follows: TGCGCCAGCAGCACAGGGTCTGGGTCACCCCTCCACTTT.

In DNA, the CDR3 is TGTGCCAGCAGCCAAGTTAGTCAGGGAGGGACCCAGTACTTC. Translation gives CASSQVSQGGTQYF. V and J are TRBV3-1 and TRBJ2-5; D perhaps matches TRBD2 (6 bases). V was cut by 1 base and J by 7 bases, with 13 bases left in between. Germline V gene data show CDR1 as LGHDT and CDR2 as YNNKEL (reference sequence). The CDR3 runs to 14 residues.

This clonotype occurred a few times. This sequence joins TRBV5-1 and TRBJ1-2; D might be TRBD1 (6 bases). The CDR3 is made up of 14 amino acids. Germline CDR1 SGHRS, CDR2 YFSETQ. V was pared by 4 bases and J by 3 bases, with 13 bases between. The CDR3 loop reads CASSLDSVDYGYTF. The CDR3 DNA sequence: TGCGCCAGCAGCCTGGACAGTGTGGACTATGGCTACACCTTC.

There are a few counts of this clonotype. This chain uses TRBV10-2 with TRBJ2-5; D ambiguous. CDR1 WSHSY and CDR2 SAAADI come from the germline V gene. The CDR3 has 13 residues. V was trimmed by 6 bases and J by 1 base, leaving 9 bases between them. CDR3: CASSHSLQETQYF. The CDR3 nucleotides read TGCGCCAGCAGCCACAGCCTCCAAGAGACCCAGTACTTC.